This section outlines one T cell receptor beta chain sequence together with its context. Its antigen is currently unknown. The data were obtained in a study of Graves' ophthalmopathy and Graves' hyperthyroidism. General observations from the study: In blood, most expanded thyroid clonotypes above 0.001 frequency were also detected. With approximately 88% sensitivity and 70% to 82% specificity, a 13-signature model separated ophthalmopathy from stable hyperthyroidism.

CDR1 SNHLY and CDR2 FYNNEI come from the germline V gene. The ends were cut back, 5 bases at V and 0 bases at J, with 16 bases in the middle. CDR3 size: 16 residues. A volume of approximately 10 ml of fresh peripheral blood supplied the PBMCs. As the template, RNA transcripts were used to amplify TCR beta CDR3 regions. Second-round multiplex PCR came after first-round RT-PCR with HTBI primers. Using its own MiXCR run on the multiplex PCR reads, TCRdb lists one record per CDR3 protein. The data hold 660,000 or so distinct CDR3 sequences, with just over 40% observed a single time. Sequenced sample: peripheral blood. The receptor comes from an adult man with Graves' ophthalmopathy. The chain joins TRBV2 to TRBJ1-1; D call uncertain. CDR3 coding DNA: TGTGCCAGCAGTTCTATGAGGGCGTCCATGAACACTGAAGCTTTCTTT. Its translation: CASSSMRASMNTEAFF.